This T cell receptor (beta chain) stems from a study of HIV-infected patients and healthy controls. Whole-study findings and limits: Healthy controls shared more CDR3 sequences between individuals than HIV-infected patients did.

Losses at the gene ends were 1 base for V and 2 bases for J; bases not matched to a gene: 3. In germline, CDR1 is MDHEN, CDR2 SYDVKM. The length of the CDR3 is 15 residues. No cell fractionation was done, so the repertoire covers all unsorted peripheral blood T cells. The RNA source was an approximately 2.6 ml peripheral blood draw. Approximately 510 ng RNA was reverse transcribed with alpha and beta constant-region primers. Each of the alpha and beta chains got its own library through chain-specific third strand synthesis with indices. Each molecule carried a 12-nucleotide identifier made of two joined random hexamers added before amplification. A 23-cycle PCR with P5s and P7 primers followed a short adapter-adding first PCR. From the 5' RACE reads, TCRdb called clonotypes with MiXCR, one entry per CDR3 protein. The profile shows under 20,000 distinct CDR3 sequences, around 10% of them singletons.

As regards this clonotype: Its target is unknown.

The receptor was isolated from an adult in good health. This chain joins TRBV28 and TRBJ2-3, with 7 bases lining up with TRBD2. Specimen: blood. CDR3 sequence: CASSLSGRITDTQYF. As DNA, the CDR3 is TGTGCCAGCAGTTTATCCGGGAGGATCACAGATACGCAGTATTTT.